This entry describes one T cell receptor (beta chain). Only in-frame clones appear in the TCRdb table, and some are missing; sequencing was by immunoSEQ multiplex PCR. The sample lists approximately 360,000 clones, around 90% occurring once. This sample stems from a study of blood T cell repertoires in COVID-19. Study as a whole: Samples taken during acute and convalescent COVID-19 were collected in the United States, Italy and Spain. Sources were T cells, B-cell-depleted T cells, or PBMCs; the material itself was cDNA or gDNA.

This CDR3 is 15 amino acids long. V gave up 4 bases and J gave up 4 bases; unmatched junction bases: 8. CDR1 is MNHEY, CDR2 SMNVEV, per germline (reference sequence). The source material was peripheral blood. The receptor was derived from a man between 18 and 29 years old with active or convalescent COVID-19. The chain links TRBV27 to TRBJ2-7; 9 positions match TRBD2. The CDR3 coding sequence is TGTGCCAGCAGTTCCCAAGCGGGGGGCCTGTACGAGCAGTACTTC. Protein product: CASSSQAGGLYEQYF.